Sequencing of this T cell receptor beta chain was carried out in a study of CD8+CD57+ T cells in acquired aplastic anemia. About the research overall: The sorted CD4+ and CD8+ cells yielded an average around 3 ug of DNA.

This clonotype was detected only a few times. It was patients with CD8+CD57+ cell expansion by flow cytometry who were chosen for sequencing. The template for TCR beta VDJ and CDR3 sequence profiling was genomic DNA. From the reads, TCRdb called clonotypes with MiXCR, one entry per CDR3 protein. The sample records under 250,000 distinct CDR3 sequences, approximately 50% being singletons. V gave up 4 bases and J gave up 3 bases, with 22 bases separating them. The CDR3 sequence is 18 residues long. Germline lookup yields CDR1 MGHDK and CDR2 SYGVNS. This TCR came from a human donor with aplastic anemia. The chain links TRBV25-1 to TRBJ1-5; D perhaps matches TRBD1 (5 bases). Material: sorted CD4+, CD8+, or CD8+CD57+ T cells (not recorded which) from PBMCs. The CDR3 loop is CASSARQSSAADNQPQHF. In DNA form, the CDR3 reads TGTGCCAGCAGTGCTAGACAGTCTTCGGCGGCAGACAATCAGCCCCAGCATTTT.